The 15 T cell receptor beta chains reported below all come from one sample, sequenced in a study of control samples from healthy donors and cancer patients. The assay was immunoSEQ multiplex PCR, and TCRdb's table has in-frame clones only and misses some. This table has 65,000 to 80,000 clones, roughly 89% appearing once. The source material was PBMCs. These receptors were obtained from a woman aged 55-75 years with head and neck cancer.

Only one count was recorded for this clone. The chain employs TRBV28 and TRBJ2-7; TRBD2 might be the D (6 bases). The CDR3 extends over 14 amino acids. Looked up from germline, CDR1 is MDHEN and CDR2 is SYDVKM. Trimming stripped 6 bases from V and 3 bases from J, with 15 bases between. The CDR3 loop reads CASSPGTSYYEQYF. CDR3 in DNA: TGTGCCAGCAGCCCCGGCACTAGCTACTACGAGCAGTACTTC.

This rearrangement joins TRBV19 to TRBJ2-7, with 7 bases identical to TRBD1. Germline V gives CDR1 LNHDA, CDR2 SQIVND (reference sequence). After removal of 4 bases from V and 3 bases from J, the junction contained 6 bases not matched to a gene. The CDR3 is made up of 14 amino acids. Written as DNA, the CDR3 is TGTGCCAGTAGTACAACTCGGGACAGCTACGAGCAGTACTTC. Its protein product is CASSTTRDSYEQYF.

The J gene is TRBJ1-1, the V gene TRBV27; D unresolved. Trimming took 6 bases from V and 1 from J, leaving 12 bases between them. This CDR3 spans 14 amino acids. The germline gives CDR1 MNHEY, CDR2 SMNVEV (reference sequence). CDR3 amino acids: CASRLGSQNTEAFF. In DNA form, the CDR3 reads TGTGCCAGCAGGTTAGGGTCCCAGAACACTGAAGCTTTCTTT.

This clone has just one count. The chain carries TRBV7-8 and TRBJ1-6; D remains unclear. The CDR3 has 15 amino acids. The germline V gene has CDR1 SGHVS and CDR2 FQNEAQ. Trimming removed 1 base from V and 7 bases from J, with 11 bases in between. The CDR3 bases are TGTGCCAGCAGCTTAGAGGGCAGTTACAATTCACCCCTCCACTTT. This translates into CASSLEGSYNSPLHF. Based on the CDR3 plus reference TRBV7-8 and TRBJ1-6, the full variable domain is GAGVSQSPRYKVAKRGQDVALRCDPISGHVSLFWYQQALGQGPEFLTYFQNEAQLDKSGLPSDRFFAERPEGSVSTLKIQRTQQEDSAVYLCASSLEGSYNSPLHFGNGTRLTVT.

V and J are TRBV19 and TRBJ2-1, with D perhaps TRBD2 (6 bases). Germline V lookup: CDR1 LNHDA, CDR2 SQIVND (reference sequence). Trimming shortened V by 5 bases and J by 2 bases, and 13 bases separated the two germline ends. This CDR3 region has 15 residues. Here the CDR3 DNA reads TGTGCCAGTAGTGAGTCTAGCGATACCTACAATGAGCAGTTCTTC. It is translated as CASSESSDTYNEQFF.

A few counts support this clone. The CDR3: CASSFSGRVYNEQFF. In DNA form, the CDR3 reads TGTGCCAGCAGCTTTAGCGGGAGGGTCTACAATGAGCAGTTCTTC. This rearrangement joins TRBV11-2 to TRBJ2-1; 11 positions match TRBD2. This CDR3 spans 15 amino acids. CDR1 is SGHAT, CDR2 FQNNGV, per germline. J gave up 3 bases and V 3 bases, and 1 base lay outside the gene matches.

This chain joins TRBV29-1 and TRBJ1-2; 9 nucleotides agree with TRBD1. V lost 5 bases and J lost 4; bases outside the gene matches: 8. Per germline, CDR1 SQVTM and CDR2 ANQGSEA. This CDR3 is 14 amino acids long. The CDR3: CSVSTGGGSYGYTF. DNA for the CDR3: TGCAGCGTTTCTACAGGGGGCGGGAGCTATGGCTACACCTTC.

The chain recombines TRBV28 with TRBJ2-7, with TRBD1 matching 7 bases. V gave up 5 bases and J gave up 5 bases; unmatched junction bases: 15. The length of the CDR3 is 16 residues. Germline-derived CDR1 and CDR2 are MDHEN and SYDVKM. The CDR3 loop reads CASSPPGQAGVNEQYF. The CDR3 DNA reads TGTGCCAGCAGTCCCCCCGGACAGGCCGGTGTCAACGAGCAGTACTTC.

The chain joins TRBV3-1 (or the pseudogene TRBV3-2) to TRBJ2-6; 10 nucleotides align to TRBD1. V shed 3 bases and J 4 bases; nucleotides not matched to a gene: 6. Germline-derived CDR1 and CDR2 are LGHDT and YNNKEL (reference sequence). CDR3 size: 17 residues. As DNA, the CDR3 is TGTGCCAGCAGCCAGGGACAGGGGTTCTCCGGGGCCAACGTCCTGACTTTC. Its protein product is CASSQGQGFSGANVLTF.

This chain links TRBV6-2 or TRBV6-3 with TRBJ1-4; tentative D call: TRBD1 (6 bases). This CDR3 region has 16 residues. Trimming removed 6 bases from V and 2 bases from J, with 16 bases in between. In germline, CDR1 is MNHEY, CDR2 SVGEGT. This chain's CDR3 is CASSPRGRSTNEKLFF. The DNA for the CDR3 is TGTGCCAGCAGCCCTAGGGGGAGGTCGACTAATGAAAAACTGTTTTTT.

This rearrangement joins TRBV7-3 to TRBJ2-1; 9 nucleotides line up with TRBD2. Unmatched junction bases numbered 4, after V lost 5 bases and J lost 2 bases. Germline loops: CDR1 SGHTA, CDR2 FQGTGA. This CDR3 has 15 amino acids. In DNA, the CDR3 is TGTGCCAGCAGCCCTTCTAGCGGGGCCTACAATGAGCAGTTCTTC. It specifies CASSPSSGAYNEQFF.

J is TRBJ2-3 and V is TRBV6-6; TRBD1 matches at 11 bases. Germline CDR1 and CDR2: MNHNY and SVGAGI (reference sequence). The CDR3 sequence is 15 residues long. The V gene end was trimmed by 8 bases and the J gene end by 2 bases; junction bases not matched to a gene: 6. The DNA of the CDR3 is TGTGCCAGCGGTACGGACAGGGGGCCCACAGATACGCAGTATTTT. Translating gives CASGTDRGPTDTQYF.

The genes are TRBV5-1 and TRBJ1-1; TRBD1 is a possible D gene (6 bases). Germline V lookup: CDR1 SGHRS, CDR2 YFSETQ. This CDR3 is built from 13 residues. V lost 4 bases and J 2 bases, leaving 9 bases between the germline ends. CDR3 sequence (DNA): TGCGCCAGCAGCCGGACAGACAACACTGAAGCTTTCTTT. Residues: CASSRTDNTEAFF. Full variable domain (rest looked up from reference TRBV5-1 and TRBJ1-1): KAGVTQTPRYLIKTRGQQVTLSCSPISGHRSVSWYQQTPGQGLQFLFEYFSETQRNKGNFPGRFSGRQFSNSRSEMNVSTLELGDSALYLCASSRTDNTEAFFGQGTRLTVV.

The chain uses TRBV6-1 and TRBJ1-4; D is perhaps TRBD1 (6 bases). The CDR3 totals 13 residues. V dropped 2 bases and J dropped 11 bases, with 12 bases sitting between them. Germline V lookup: CDR1 MNHNS, CDR2 SASEGT. The CDR3 coding sequence is TGTGCCAGCAGTGAATGGGGGCAGAGGAAACTGTTTTTT. Amino acid sequence: CASSEWGQRKLFF.

V is TRBV11-2 and J is TRBJ2-1, with 10 nucleotides matching TRBD2. CDR1 and CDR2 from the germline V gene are SGHAT and FQNNGV. This CDR3 is 17 amino acids long. Trimming cost V 0 bases and J 7 bases; bases outside gene matches: 9. CDR3 in DNA: TGTGCCAGCAGCTTAGATTGGTTTAGCGGGGGGCGGAATGAGCAGTTCTTC. As protein: CASSLDWFSGGRNEQFF.